This TCR beta chain emerged from a study of T cells in Graves' hyperthyroidism and ophthalmopathy. Hyperthyroidism patients were newly diagnosed, had disease duration under 2 months, and were aged 18 to 65 years. Points from the study as a whole: Onset of ophthalmopathy came a median 6.5 months after the model predicted it.

TCR beta CDR3 region amplification was performed from RNA transcripts. Carried out on the TCR CDR3, a first-round RT-PCR used the HTBI primer set. TCRdb called the multiplex PCR reads again in MiXCR, with one record for every CDR3 protein. Of 550,000 to 800,000 distinct CDR3 sequences in the sample, around 17% are singletons; the top ten hold over 7.5%. Looked up from germline, CDR1 is DFQATT and CDR2 is SNEGSKA (reference sequence). This CDR3 region has 15 residues. Trimming took 0 bases from V and 4 from J; bases not matched to a gene: 3. This clonotype was recorded only once. Its antigen is not identified.

The V and J genes are TRBV20-1 and TRBJ2-3, with 11 bases matching TRBD2. The sequence came from a man aged 18 to 35 with Graves' hyperthyroidism. The sample comprised blood. The CDR3 nucleotides read TGCAGTGCTAGAGAACTAGCGGGAGAGTCAGATACGCAGTATTTT. Protein: CSARELAGESDTQYF.